The 3 T cell receptor beta chains listed next were all sequenced from one sample in a study of T cell clonality in common variable immunodeficiency (dated by TCRdb to the mid-2010s). Libraries came from the immunoSEQ multiplex PCR assay. The clones in this table, taken by TCRdb from immuneACCESS, are in-frame only. Not every clone is retained; where verified, under half of the shortfall comes from an unresolved V gene, and the cause of the rest is unknown. Listed for this sample are approximately 40,000 clones, none observed only a single time. Of the sample, 9.5% is held by the ten largest clones. The sequenced sample was peripheral blood mononuclear cells. The source is a person aged 18 to 70 in good health.

This clone has a count of ten or more. The CDR3 end falls 3 residues outside the read, so it is completed with the germline J gene. This chain joins TRBV12-3 or TRBV12-4 and TRBJ2-7, with a possible D match to TRBD1 (5 bases). V lost 8 bases to trimming and J lost 6 bases, with 14 bases between them. This CDR3 contains 12 residues. CDR3 loop: CASEGDMGEQYF. The sequenced part of the CDR3 DNA is TGTGCCAGCGAAGGGGATATGGGCGAG.

Ten or more counts support this clone. The read ends 3 residues before the CDR3 terminus; that terminus is restored from the germline J gene. The rearrangement links TRBV5-1 to TRBJ1-6; 7 bases are shared with TRBD1. CDR3 length equals 20 residues. Trimming removed 0 bases from V and 0 bases from J; junction bases left unmatched: 12. Looked up from germline, CDR1 is SGHRS and CDR2 is YFSETQ. The CDR3 DNA, read in part, is TGCGCCAGCAGCTTGGAACCTGTGGGGGGACAGAGCTCCTATAATTCACCC. Translation gives CASSLEPVGGQSSYNSP. The full CDR3 sequence reads CASSLEPVGGQSSYNSPLHF.

This clone occurred many times. With the read ending 3 residues before the CDR3 end, the germline J gene is used to fill in that end. The V and J genes are TRBV20-1 and TRBJ2-1, with 9 nucleotides matching TRBD2. Trimming cost V 4 bases and J 0 bases; bases outside gene matches: 10. This CDR3 is built from 17 residues. Germline CDR1 is DFQATT and CDR2 is SNEGSKA (reference sequence). CDR3 in amino acids: CSATSAAGGSSYNEQFF. The covered CDR3 bases are TGCAGTGCTACTTCAGCGGCGGGAGGGAGCTCCTACAATGAG.